Each of the 2 T cell receptor beta chains below was sequenced from the same sample in a study of cytomegalovirus exposure and HLA in healthy donors. Researchers ran the PCR with 60 Vbeta and 13 Jbeta primers. Clones were read by immunoSEQ multiplex PCR, and TCRdb kept only the in-frame ones, dropping some. Here the sample spans more than 200,000 clones, around 79% being singletons. Sample: PBMCs. The receptor source for this set is a girl aged 2 to 9 in good health and CMV-seronegative.

V and J are TRBV28 and TRBJ2-7; D call uncertain. The CDR3 is 13 residues long. The V end was cut by 10 bases, the J end by 5 bases, with 18 bases between. CDR1 is MDHEN and CDR2 is SYDVKM in the germline V gene. The CDR3 reads CATARPRRDEQYF. The CDR3 region has the DNA TGTGCCACAGCACGGCCTCGACGGGACGAGCAGTACTTC.

This chain links TRBV11-2 with TRBJ2-7, with D possibly being TRBD2 (6 bases). Germline V gene lookup returns CDR1 SGHAT and CDR2 FQNNGV. The CDR3 runs to 14 residues. V was cut by 8 bases and J by 3 bases, with 17 bases left in between. Here the CDR3 reads CASGVGEAIYEQYF. The CDR3 region has the DNA TGTGCCAGCGGCGTTGGGGAGGCAATCTACGAGCAGTACTTC.